The clone carrying this T cell receptor (beta chain) was recorded a few times. Its antigen is undetermined. This sample is part of a study of cytomegalovirus exposure and HLA in healthy donors. Trimming stripped 5 bases from V and 5 bases from J, with 19 bases between. Germline values: CDR1 MDHEN, CDR2 SYDVKM. The CDR3 is 16 residues long. The PCR employed 60 Vbeta primers together with 13 Jbeta primers. Repertoires were generated with immunoSEQ multiplex PCR, while TCRdb's copy carries only in-frame clones and drops some. The repertoire holds some 200,000 clones, with around 81% as singletons. Study conclusions and caveats: What TCR beta sequences reportedly achieved was accurate prediction of HLA-A and HLA-B alleles in most subjects. TCR sequences were mostly rare, though some public TCRs occurred in many donors. Highest at DRB1 and lowest at HLA-C, TCR association rates differed among HLA loci in a later analysis. A later analysis found that most CMV-associated TCR beta chains appeared HLA-restricted.

The chain links TRBV28 to TRBJ2-1; weak D call: TRBD2 (6 bases). Sequenced: PBMCs. The clonotype comes from a woman aged 25 to 39 in good health and CMV-seronegative. The CDR3 loop reads CASSPLRGISHNEQFF. The CDR3 coding sequence is TGTGCCAGCAGTCCCCTCCGGGGGATTTCACACAATGAGCAGTTCTTC.